The present T cell receptor (beta chain) was sequenced within a study of neurological immune-mediated disorders. Time point in this sample: longitudinal time-point 1 (baseline). Where libraries were unsorted, they were derived from 2 million PBMCs stored at -80 degrees C. cDNA synthesis was performed by 5'RACE with 10-nucleotide random UMIs. Over 200 million TCR-beta sequences from 15-18 subjects came from every sequencing run. One entry per CDR3 protein, called by TCRdb with MiXCR from the 5' RACE reads. The sample records fewer than 55,000 distinct CDR3 sequences, 10% being singletons. This clonotype was observed at least ten times. This CDR3 is 16 amino acids long. The germline gives CDR1 SGHDT, CDR2 YYEEEE. The trim removed 4 bases at V and 4 bases at J, leaving 9 bases unmatched.

The TCR was taken from a woman between 35 and 50 years old in good health. This chain links TRBV5-6 with TRBJ2-1; 9 nucleotides align to TRBD1. The sample consisted of PBMCs. The CDR3: CASSLYRGPLYNEQFF. CDR3 sequence (DNA): TGTGCCAGCAGCCTTTACAGGGGGCCGTTATACAATGAGCAGTTCTTC.